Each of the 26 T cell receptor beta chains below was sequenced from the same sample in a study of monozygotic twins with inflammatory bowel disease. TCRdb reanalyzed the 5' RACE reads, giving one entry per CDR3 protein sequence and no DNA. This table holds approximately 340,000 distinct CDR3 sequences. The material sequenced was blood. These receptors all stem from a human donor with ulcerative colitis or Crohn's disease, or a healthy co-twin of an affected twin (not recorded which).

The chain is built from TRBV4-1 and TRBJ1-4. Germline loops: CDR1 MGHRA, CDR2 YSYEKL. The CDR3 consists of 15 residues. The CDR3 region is CASSQDLADQAKLFF.

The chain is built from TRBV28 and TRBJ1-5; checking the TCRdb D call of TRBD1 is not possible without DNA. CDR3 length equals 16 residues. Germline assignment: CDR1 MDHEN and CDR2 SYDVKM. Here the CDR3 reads CASSPRLGQGRQPQHF.

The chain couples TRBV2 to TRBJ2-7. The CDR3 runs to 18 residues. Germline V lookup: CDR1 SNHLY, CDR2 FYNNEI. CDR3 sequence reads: CASSGSSSDKRGLYEQYF.

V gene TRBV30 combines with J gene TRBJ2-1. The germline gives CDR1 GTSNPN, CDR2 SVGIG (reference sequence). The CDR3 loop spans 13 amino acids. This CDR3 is CAWTVRTYNEQFF.

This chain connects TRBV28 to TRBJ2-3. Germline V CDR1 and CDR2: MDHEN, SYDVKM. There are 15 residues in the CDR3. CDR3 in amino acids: CASSLSVAATDTQYF.

The CDR3 region is CASSQAGTTEAFF. This chain connects TRBV3-1 to TRBJ1-1; lacking DNA, the TRBD1 call made by TCRdb goes unchecked. The CDR3 totals 13 residues. CDR1 is LGHDT, CDR2 YNNKEL, per germline (reference sequence).

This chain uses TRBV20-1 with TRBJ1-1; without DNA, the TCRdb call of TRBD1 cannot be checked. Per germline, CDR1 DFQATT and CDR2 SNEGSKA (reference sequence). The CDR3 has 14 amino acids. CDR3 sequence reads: CSVPGGAGHTEAFF.

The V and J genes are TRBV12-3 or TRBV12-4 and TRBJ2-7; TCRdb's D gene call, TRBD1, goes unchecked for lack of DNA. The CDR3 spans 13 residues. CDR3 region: CASSLQGAYEQYF.

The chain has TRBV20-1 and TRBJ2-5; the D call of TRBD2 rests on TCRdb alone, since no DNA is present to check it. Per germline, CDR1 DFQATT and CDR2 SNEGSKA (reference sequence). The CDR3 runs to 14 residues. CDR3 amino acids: CSAHGLVGQETQYF.

The CDR3 loop is CASSWGTSGSRSPGDTQYF. This chain connects TRBV5-1 to TRBJ2-3; TCRdb's D call of TRBD2 is untestable without DNA. The CDR3 sequence is 19 residues long. Germline CDR1 SGHRS, CDR2 YFSETQ.

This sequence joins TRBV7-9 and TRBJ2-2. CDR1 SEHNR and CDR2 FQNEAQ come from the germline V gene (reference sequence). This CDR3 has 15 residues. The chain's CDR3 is CASSPKSGNTGELFF. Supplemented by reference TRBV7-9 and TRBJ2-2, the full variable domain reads DTGVSQNPRHKITKRGQNVTFRCDPISEHNRLYWYRQTLGQGPEFLTYFQNEAQLEKSRLLSDRFSAERPKGSFSTLEIQRTEQGDSAMYLCASSPKSGNTGELFFGEGSRLTVL.

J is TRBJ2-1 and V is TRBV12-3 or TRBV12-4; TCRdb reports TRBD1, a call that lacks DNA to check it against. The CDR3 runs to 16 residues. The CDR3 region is CASSSPAGSSYNEQFF.

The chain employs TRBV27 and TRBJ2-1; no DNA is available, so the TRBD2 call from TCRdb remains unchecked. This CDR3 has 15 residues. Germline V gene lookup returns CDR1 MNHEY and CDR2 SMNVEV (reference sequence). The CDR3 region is CASSTLAGSANEQFF.

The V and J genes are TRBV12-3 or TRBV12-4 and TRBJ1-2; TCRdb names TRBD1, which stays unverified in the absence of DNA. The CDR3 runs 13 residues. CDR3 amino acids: CATVRGAGYGYTF.

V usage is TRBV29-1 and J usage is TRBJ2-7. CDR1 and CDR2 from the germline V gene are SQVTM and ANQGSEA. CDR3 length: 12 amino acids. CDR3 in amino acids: CSVVPSSYEQYF.

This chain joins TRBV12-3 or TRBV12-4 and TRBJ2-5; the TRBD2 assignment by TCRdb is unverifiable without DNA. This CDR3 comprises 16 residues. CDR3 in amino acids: CASSLALAGGQETQYF.

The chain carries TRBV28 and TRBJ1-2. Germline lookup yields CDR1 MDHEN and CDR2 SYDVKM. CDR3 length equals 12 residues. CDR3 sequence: CASSWTTNGYTF.

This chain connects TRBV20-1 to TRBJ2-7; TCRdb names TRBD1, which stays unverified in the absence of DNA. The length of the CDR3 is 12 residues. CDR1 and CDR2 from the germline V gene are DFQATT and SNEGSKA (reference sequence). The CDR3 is CSARDRVLQQYF.

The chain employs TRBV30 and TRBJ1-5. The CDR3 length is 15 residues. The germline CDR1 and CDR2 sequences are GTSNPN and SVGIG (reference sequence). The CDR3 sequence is CAWSVVFESNQPQHF. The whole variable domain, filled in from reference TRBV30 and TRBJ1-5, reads SQTIHQWPATLVQPVGSPLSLECTVEGTSNPNLYWYRQAAGRGLQLLFYSVGIGQISSEVPQNLSASRPQDRQFILSSKKLLLSDSGFYLCAWSVVFESNQPQHFGDGTRLSIL.

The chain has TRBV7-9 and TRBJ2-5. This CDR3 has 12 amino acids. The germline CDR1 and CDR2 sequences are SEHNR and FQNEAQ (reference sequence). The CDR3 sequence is CASSSFQETQYF.

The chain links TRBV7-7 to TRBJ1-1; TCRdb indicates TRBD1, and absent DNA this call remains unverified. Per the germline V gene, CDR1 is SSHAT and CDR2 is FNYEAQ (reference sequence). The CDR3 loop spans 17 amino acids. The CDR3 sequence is CASSRTSTGGRSTEAFF.

CDR3 protein: CSASVDRNTGELFF. The gene calls are TRBV20-1 and TRBJ2-2; TCRdb proposes TRBD1, but this gene call is untestable without DNA. Germline CDR1 is DFQATT and CDR2 is SNEGSKA (reference sequence). The CDR3 loop spans 14 amino acids.

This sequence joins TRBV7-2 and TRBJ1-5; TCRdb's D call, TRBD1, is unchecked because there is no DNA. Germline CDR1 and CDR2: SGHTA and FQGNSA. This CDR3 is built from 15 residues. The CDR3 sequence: CASSLDIGGNQPQHF.

The chain's CDR3 is CSAREGYEQYF. The V gene is TRBV20-1, the J gene TRBJ2-7. CDR1 and CDR2 (germline): DFQATT, SNEGSKA (reference sequence). CDR3 length: 11 residues.

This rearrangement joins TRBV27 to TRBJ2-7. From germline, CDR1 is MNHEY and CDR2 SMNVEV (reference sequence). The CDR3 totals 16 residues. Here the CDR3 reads CASSLSKTGKAYEQYF.

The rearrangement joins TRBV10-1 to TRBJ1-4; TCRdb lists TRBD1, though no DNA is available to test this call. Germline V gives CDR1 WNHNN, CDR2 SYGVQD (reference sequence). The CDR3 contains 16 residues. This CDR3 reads CASNSGQGEANEKLFF.